This T cell receptor (beta chain) appears in the sequencing data of a study of shared clonotypes between healthy human individuals. Study-level findings and limits: Generally, estimated richness proved larger in naive subsets than it did in memory subsets.

The donors were adults (healthy and HIV-negative) with no recent acute infections or vaccinations. The assay was run at deep level. Here immunoSEQ multiplex PCR was the method, and the copy in TCRdb shows in-frame clones only, minus some. The table lists millions of clones, 90% to 95% of them singletons. Germline values: CDR1 MNHEY, CDR2 SVGAGI. Germline trimming cut 6 bases from V and 7 bases from J; bases unmatched to any gene: 5. The CDR3 extends over 14 amino acids. About this clone: Its antigen is currently unknown.

Specimen: naive CD4+ T cells sorted from blood. The subset was: CD45RA+ positively selected. The sequence was obtained from a man aged 18 to 30 in good health. The chain recombines TRBV6-5 with TRBJ2-2, with TRBD1 matching 10 bases. The CDR3 spells CASRDRGLDGELFF. In DNA, the CDR3 is TGTGCCAGCAGGGACAGGGGGTTGGACGGGGAGCTGTTTTTT.